These 19 T cell receptor beta chains originate from one sample sequenced in a study of T cells expressing NK-cell markers (dated by TCRdb to the early 2020s). The protocol used for the library was 5' RACE. Sequencing was carried out with an Illumina HiSeq 2000. The reads were reprocessed in TCRdb, with one entry per CDR3 protein sequence and no accompanying DNA. For this sample, the table gives about 260,000 distinct CDR3 sequences. In total, the top ten clones hold roughly 4.2% of the sample. Sequencing used blood T cells: a sorted CD56 or NKG2C T cell subset, CD4+ or CD8+ T cells, or bulk PBMC T cells (not recorded which). Receptors were obtained from a woman between 18 and 75 years old in good health.

V usage is TRBV7-2 and J usage is TRBJ1-3; TCRdb returns TRBD1, unconfirmable since there is no DNA. Per the germline V gene, CDR1 is SGHTA and CDR2 is FQGNSA. This CDR3 is built from 13 residues. The CDR3 here is CASSHAGIDTIYF.

The CDR3 here is CASSWAKGETQYF. The gene calls are TRBV6-5 and TRBJ2-5; the TCRdb call, TRBD2, lacks DNA for checking. Germline loops: CDR1 MNHEY, CDR2 SVGAGI. The CDR3 runs 13 residues.

V usage is TRBV21-1 and J usage is TRBJ2-7; checking the TCRdb D call of TRBD1 is not possible without DNA. TRBV21-1 is described as a pseudogene. The CDR3 consists of 16 residues. The CDR3 loop is CASSNHSGSSSYEQYF.

The chain is built from TRBV5-4 and TRBJ2-3. The CDR3 covers 12 residues. Germline V gives CDR1 SGHNT, CDR2 YYREEE (reference sequence). The CDR3 sequence: CASSPQTDTQYF. The variable domain in full, with the rest retrieved from reference TRBV5-4 and TRBJ2-3, is ETGVTQSPTHLIKTRGQQVTLRCSSQSGHNTVSWYQQALGQGPQFIFQYYREEENGRGNFPPRFSGLQFPNYSSELNVNALELDDSALYLCASSPQTDTQYFGPGTRLTVL.

The J gene is TRBJ2-1, the V gene TRBV11-2; TCRdb's D call of TRBD2 is untestable without DNA. Germline V CDR1 and CDR2: SGHAT, FQNNGV. This CDR3 region has 18 residues. CDR3 amino acids: CASSRPTSGGHRYNEQFF.

The chain couples TRBV5-4 to TRBJ2-7. Germline V gene data show CDR1 as SGHNT and CDR2 as YYREEE (reference sequence). The CDR3 totals 13 residues. CDR3 sequence: CASSLGFSYEQYF.

The rearrangement uses TRBV29-1 and TRBJ1-1; TCRdb selects TRBD1, and the lack of DNA leaves this call unchecked. The CDR3 sequence is 14 residues long. Germline CDR1 is SQVTM and CDR2 is ANQGSEA. The CDR3 loop is CSVQQGWVNTEAFF.

The chain joins TRBV3-1 to TRBJ2-3; TCRdb reports TRBD2, a call that lacks DNA to check it against. This CDR3 comprises 18 residues. CDR1 and CDR2 (germline): LGHDT, YNNKEL (reference sequence). CDR3 residues: CASSQGTSGSRGADTQYF.

The V call is TRBV5-1, the J call TRBJ2-1; no DNA is available, so the TRBD2 call from TCRdb remains unchecked. Looked up from germline, CDR1 is SGHRS and CDR2 is YFSETQ. This CDR3 spans 15 amino acids. The CDR3 loop reads CASSLGLAVYNEQFF.

The chain recombines TRBV29-1 with TRBJ2-7; TCRdb names TRBD2, which stays unverified in the absence of DNA. The CDR3 has 15 amino acids. The germline V gene has CDR1 SQVTM and CDR2 ANQGSEA. CDR3 region: CSVVGTSGSLYEQYF.

The V gene is TRBV28, the J gene TRBJ1-2; absent DNA, TCRdb's TRBD1 call cannot be checked. Per the germline V gene, CDR1 is MDHEN and CDR2 is SYDVKM. The CDR3 runs 17 residues. The CDR3 reads CASTLRTVAGESYGYTF.

This chain connects TRBV2 to TRBJ2-4; TCRdb picks TRBD1, but there is no DNA to check that call. CDR3 size: 15 residues. Germline V gene data show CDR1 as SNHLY and CDR2 as FYNNEI. CDR3 residues: CASKGVGPRENIQYF.

The chain employs TRBV29-1 and TRBJ2-7; TCRdb reports TRBD1, a call that lacks DNA to check it against. Germline V gene lookup returns CDR1 SQVTM and CDR2 ANQGSEA. This CDR3 comprises 13 residues. CDR3 amino acids: CSVREDRFYEQYF.

The chain links TRBV20-1 to TRBJ1-4; TCRdb returns TRBD1, unconfirmable since there is no DNA. CDR3 length equals 17 residues. The germline gives CDR1 DFQATT, CDR2 SNEGSKA (reference sequence). This chain's CDR3 is CSAPPRTGEFANEKLFF.

The chain is built from TRBV20-1 and TRBJ1-1; lacking DNA, the TRBD1 call made by TCRdb goes unchecked. Germline loops: CDR1 DFQATT, CDR2 SNEGSKA (reference sequence). The CDR3 is made up of 12 amino acids. CDR3 loop: CSARQGGAEAFF.

The chain joins TRBV6-2 or TRBV6-3 to TRBJ1-5. The CDR3 is 15 amino acids. The V gene's germline CDR1 is MNHEY and CDR2 SVGEGT. The CDR3 loop is CASSFSRGPFQPQHF.

This chain joins TRBV18 and TRBJ1-5; TCRdb indicates TRBD1, and absent DNA this call remains unverified. The V gene's germline CDR1 is KGHSH and CDR2 LQKENI. CDR3 length equals 13 residues. This CDR3 reads CASCPDRHQPQHF.

The V gene is TRBV19, the J gene TRBJ2-2; the D call of TRBD2 rests on TCRdb alone, since no DNA is present to check it. The CDR3 is 17 residues long. Germline CDR1 LNHDA, CDR2 SQIVND (reference sequence). CDR3 region: CASSIEREVGNTGELFF.

This sequence joins TRBV28 and TRBJ2-7; the D gene TCRdb calls, TRBD1, cannot be checked with no DNA. Germline V gene data show CDR1 as MDHEN and CDR2 as SYDVKM. The length of the CDR3 is 14 residues. CDR3 residues: CASSLGGIEYEQYF.